Listed below are T cell receptor beta chains from one sample, sequenced in a study of CDR3 diversity in severe acne. One entry per CDR3 protein results from TCRdb running MiXCR on the PCR reads. The sample consists of some 84,000 distinct CDR3 sequences, about half of them appearing once. The sequenced sample consisted of blood. Every receptor here comes from a male donor in good health, serving as a control. The CDR3 runs from the conserved cysteine through the conserved F or W. Fields, in order: clone size, J gene, V gene, D gene, CDR3 protein, CDR3 DNA. A D gene is named only where the DNA matches it firmly. Only some rows state a clone size, as once, few, many or a class for expanded clones.

size: .
J: TRBJ1-1
V: TRBV3-1
D: .
CDR3: CASSQDAVYQPQHFGEAFF
DNA: .

size: once
J: TRBJ2-3
V: TRBV25-1
D: TRBD2
CDR3: CASSEFPGLTSHTQYF
DNA: TGTGCCAGCAGTGAGTTCCCGGGACTAACATCGCATACGCAGTATTTT

size: .
J: TRBJ1-3
V: TRBV25-1
D: .
CDR3: CASSPDSAMYFCASRGQPNTIYF
DNA: .

size: many
J: TRBJ2-7
V: TRBV5-1
D: TRBD2
CDR3: CASSLASGLLYEQYF
DNA: TGCGCCAGCAGCTTGGCTAGCGGGCTTCTATACGAGCAGTACTTC

size: .
J: TRBJ1-6
V: TRBV7-2
D: TRBD1
CDR3: CASSLATGGGSPLHF
DNA: TGTGCCAGCAGCTTAGCGACAGGGGGAGGTTCACCCCTCCACTTT

size: .
J: TRBJ2-7
V: TRBV7-8
D: .
CDR3: CASSLGGQPSGDF
DNA: TGTGCCAGCAGCTTAGGGGGCCAACCCTCAGGGGACTTC

size: few
J: TRBJ2-1
V: TRBV10-3
D: TRBD2
CDR3: CAISAGGAANEQFF
DNA: TGTGCCATCAGCGCCGGGGGGGCTGCCAATGAGCAGTTCTTC

size: many
J: TRBJ2-3
V: TRBV7-3
D: TRBD2
CDR3: CASSLSGGRGDTQYF
DNA: TGTGCCAGCAGCTTAAGCGGGGGAAGAGGAGATACGCAGTATTTT

size: .
J: TRBJ2-3
V: TRBV20-1
D: .
CDR3: CSASLQAARDTQYF
DNA: TGCAGTGCTAGCCTCCAGGCGGCCCGGGATACGCAGTATTTT

size: .
J: TRBJ1-1
V: TRBV10-3
D: .
CDR3: CAISKQGRNTEAFF
DNA: TGTGCCATCAGTAAACAGGGAAGGAACACTGAAGCTTTCTTT

size: few
J: TRBJ1-2
V: TRBV6-1
D: .
CDR3: CANSPGNYGYTF
DNA: TGTGCCAACTCTCCAGGGAACTATGGCTACACCTTC

size: medium-sized
J: TRBJ2-3
V: TRBV10-1
D: .
CDR3: CASSESPGRSTGTQYF
DNA: TGCGCCAGCAGTGAGTCACCGGGACGAAGCACGGGTACGCAGTATTTT

size: .
J: TRBJ2-7
V: TRBV19
D: .
CDR3: CASSEGRSSYEQYF
DNA: TGTGCCAGTAGTGAGGGACGGAGCTCCTACGAGCAGTACTTC

size: .
J: TRBJ2-7
V: TRBV7-9
D: TRBD1
CDR3: CASSKRTGVGEQYF
DNA: TGTGCCAGCAGCAAACGGACAGGGGTGGGCGAGCAGTACTTC

size: .
J: TRBJ2-7
V: TRBV7-9
D: .
CDR3: CASSRTGSGANEQYF
DNA: TGTGCCAGCAGCCGCACAGGGTCTGGGGCCAACGAGCAGTACTTC

size: .
J: TRBJ2-5
V: TRBV2
D: .
CDR3: CASSDGQGQETQYF
DNA: TGTGCCAGCAGTGACGGGCAGGGCCAAGAGACCCAGTACTTC

size: many
J: TRBJ1-2
V: TRBV7-9
D: .
CDR3: CASSLAGNYGYTF
DNA: TGTGCCAGCAGCTTAGCAGGAAACTATGGCTACACCTTC

size: .
J: TRBJ2-7
V: TRBV6-5
D: .
CDR3: CASSFGTWGQYF
DNA: TGTGCCAGCAGTTTCGGGACGTGGGGGCAGTACTTC

size: once
J: TRBJ1-4
V: TRBV19
D: .
CDR3: CASSIQAAGNEKLFF
DNA: TGTGCCAGTAGTATTCAGGCGGCTGGTAATGAAAAACTGTTTTTT

size: few
J: TRBJ1-2
V: TRBV6-1
D: .
CDR3: CASSDGADVSYGYTF
DNA: TGTGCCAGCAGTGATGGGGCCGACGTGAGCTATGGCTACACCTTC

size: .
J: TRBJ2-7
V: TRBV11-2
D: .
CDR3: CASSGTGIAYEQYF
DNA: TGTGCCAGCAGCGGAACAGGGATAGCCTACGAGCAGTACTTC

size: many
J: TRBJ2-7
V: TRBV24-1
D: .
CDR3: CATSGSSYEQYF
DNA: TGTGCCACCAGCGGGAGCTCCTACGAGCAGTACTTC

size: .
J: TRBJ2-7
V: TRBV24-1
D: .
CDR3: CATSGSGLDEQYF
DNA: TGTGCCACCAGTGGCAGCGGCTTGGACGAGCAGTACTTC

size: .
J: TRBJ1-6
V: TRBV9
D: TRBD1
CDR3: CASSVADRGGNSPPHF
DNA: TGTGCCAGCAGCGTAGCAGACAGGGGGGGTAATTCACCCCCTCACTTT

size: .
J: TRBJ2-6
V: TRBV6-5
D: .
CDR3: CASSYISGANVLTF
DNA: TGTGCCAGCAGTTACATCTCTGGGGCCAACGTCCTGACTTTC

size: .
J: TRBJ1-2
V: TRBV14
D: .
CDR3: CASSPSLNYGYTF
DNA: TGTGCCAGCAGCCCGAGCCTTAACTATGGCTACACCTTC

size: .
J: TRBJ2-7
V: TRBV2
D: .
CDR3: CASTPTHYEQYF
DNA: TGTGCCAGCACACCCACCCACTACGAGCAGTACTTC

size: .
J: TRBJ2-5
V: TRBV29-1
D: TRBD1
CDR3: CSVDDRAKTQYF
DNA: TGCAGCGTTGACGACAGGGCAAAGACCCAGTACTTC

size: few
J: TRBJ1-6
V: TRBV9
D: .
CDR3: CASSVGTGSPLHF
DNA: TGTGCCAGCAGCGTAGGAACGGGTTCACCCCTCCACTTT

size: .
J: TRBJ2-1
V: TRBV7-8
D: .
CDR3: CASSPGGQNYEQFF
DNA: TGTGCCAGCAGCCCAGGGGGGCAAAACTATGAGCAGTTCTTC

size: many
J: TRBJ1-5
V: TRBV12-3/TRBV12-4
D: .
CDR3: CASSLTRGSNQPQHF
DNA: TGTGCCAGCAGTTTAACTCGCGGAAGCAATCAGCCCCAGCATTTT

size: .
J: TRBJ1-6
V: TRBV10-3
D: TRBD1
CDR3: CAVSESGGQYNSPLHF
DNA: TGTGCCGTCAGTGAGTCGGGGGGACAGTATAATTCACCCCTCCACTTT

size: many
J: TRBJ1-2
V: TRBV5-1
D: TRBD1
CDR3: CASSSQQGTYGYTF
DNA: TGCGCCAGCAGCTCCCAACAGGGGACCTATGGCTACACCTTC

size: .
J: TRBJ2-3
V: TRBV2
D: .
CDR3: CASSGPGTNTDTQYF
DNA: TGTGCCAGCAGTGGTCCGGGGACCAACACAGATACGCAGTATTTT

size: .
J: TRBJ2-7
V: TRBV20-1
D: .
CDR3: CSARLTALGAGEQYF
DNA: TGCAGTGCTAGGTTAACGGCGTTAGGGGCCGGCGAGCAGTACTTC

size: .
J: TRBJ2-3
V: TRBV14
D: TRBD1
CDR3: CASSQQGGGTDTQYF
DNA: TGTGCCAGCAGTCAACAGGGGGGCGGCACAGATACGCAGTATTTT

size: few
J: TRBJ1-2
V: TRBV7-6
D: TRBD1
CDR3: CASSLAPGGNYGYTF
DNA: TGTGCCAGCAGCTTAGCGCCAGGGGGCAACTATGGCTACACCTTC

size: .
J: TRBJ2-7
V: TRBV13
D: TRBD1
CDR3: CASSLGQSNYKQYF
DNA: TGTGCCAGCAGCTTGGGACAGAGCAACTACAAGCAGTACTTC

size: .
J: TRBJ2-5
V: TRBV15
D: .
CDR3: CASSRGAPQETQYF
DNA: TGTGCCAGCAGCAGAGGTGCACCACAAGAGACCCAGTACTTC

size: few
J: TRBJ2-2
V: TRBV7-9
D: TRBD1
CDR3: CASSSGQGAGELFF
DNA: TGTGCCAGCAGCTCGGGACAGGGTGCCGGGGAGCTGTTTTTT

size: .
J: TRBJ2-7
V: TRBV7-9
D: TRBD1
CDR3: CASSPPGQISYEQYF
DNA: TGTGCCAGCAGCCCTCCGGGACAGATCTCCTACGAGCAGTACTTC

size: many
J: TRBJ1-2
V: TRBV28
D: .
CDR3: CASSSHFNYGYTF
DNA: TGTGCCAGCAGCTCTCATTTCAACTATGGCTACACCTTC

size: .
J: TRBJ2-1
V: TRBV18
D: .
CDR3: CASSPPTGDEQFF
DNA: TGTGCCAGCTCACCACCGACCGGCGATGAGCAGTTCTTC

size: medium-sized
J: TRBJ2-7
V: TRBV19
D: TRBD1
CDR3: CASSILGTGEPYEQYF
DNA: TGTGCCAGTAGTATTCTGGGGACAGGGGAACCCTACGAGCAGTACTTC

size: .
J: TRBJ2-2
V: TRBV29-1
D: TRBD1
CDR3: CSVTTDRGPTGELFF
DNA: TGCAGCGTCACTACGGACAGGGGGCCTACCGGGGAGCTGTTTTTT

size: .
J: TRBJ2-5
V: TRBV19
D: .
CDR3: CASSFNSADGTQYF
DNA: TGTGCCAGTAGCTTTAATTCAGCGGACGGGACCCAGTACTTC

size: once
J: TRBJ2-1
V: TRBV10-3
D: .
CDR3: CAISEDTVGDEQFF
DNA: TGTGCCATCAGTGAGGACACGGTTGGGGATGAGCAGTTCTTC

size: .
J: TRBJ2-1
V: TRBV2
D: TRBD1
CDR3: CASTGQGGLGYNEQFF
DNA: TGTGCCAGCACTGGACAGGGGGGACTCGGTTACAATGAGCAGTTCTTC

size: .
J: TRBJ2-5
V: TRBV11-2
D: TRBD1
CDR3: CASGWDRGAEETQYF
DNA: TGTGCCAGCGGCTGGGACAGGGGAGCTGAAGAGACCCAGTACTTC

size: few
J: TRBJ2-2
V: TRBV5-4
D: .
CDR3: CASSPFSPGRNTGELFF
DNA: TGTGCCAGCAGCCCTTTTAGCCCAGGAAGGAACACCGGGGAGCTGTTTTTT

size: .
J: TRBJ1-1
V: TRBV2
D: .
CDR3: CASRGEKPEAFF
DNA: TGTGCCAGCAGGGGTGAAAAACCTGAAGCTTTCTTT

size: .
J: TRBJ1-4
V: TRBV20-1
D: .
CDR3: CSARGSNEKLFF
DNA: TGCAGTGCTAGGGGAAGTAATGAAAAACTGTTTTTT